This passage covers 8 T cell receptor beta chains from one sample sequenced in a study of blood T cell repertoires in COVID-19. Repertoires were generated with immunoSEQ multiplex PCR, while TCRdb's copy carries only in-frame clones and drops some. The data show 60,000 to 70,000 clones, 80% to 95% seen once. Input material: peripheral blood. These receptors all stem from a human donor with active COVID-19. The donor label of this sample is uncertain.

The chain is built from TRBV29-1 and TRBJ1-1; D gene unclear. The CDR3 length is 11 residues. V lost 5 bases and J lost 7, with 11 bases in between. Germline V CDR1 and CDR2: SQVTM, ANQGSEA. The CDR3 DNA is TGCAGCGTTTCCCAGGCATATGAAGCTTTCTTT. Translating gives CSVSQAYEAFF.

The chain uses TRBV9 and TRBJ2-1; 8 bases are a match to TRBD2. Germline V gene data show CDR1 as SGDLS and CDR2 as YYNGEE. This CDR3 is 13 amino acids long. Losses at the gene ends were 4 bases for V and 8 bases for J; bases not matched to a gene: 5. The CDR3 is CASSSSGGDEQFF. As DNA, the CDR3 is TGTGCCAGCAGCTCCTCCGGGGGGGATGAGCAGTTCTTC.

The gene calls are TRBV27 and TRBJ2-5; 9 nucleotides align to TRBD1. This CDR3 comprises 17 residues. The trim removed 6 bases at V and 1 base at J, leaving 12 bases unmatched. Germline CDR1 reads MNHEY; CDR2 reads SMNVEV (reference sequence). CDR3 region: CASSSRRDRVFQETQYF. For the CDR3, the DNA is TGTGCCAGCAGCTCGCGGCGGGACAGGGTCTTCCAAGAGACCCAGTACTTC.

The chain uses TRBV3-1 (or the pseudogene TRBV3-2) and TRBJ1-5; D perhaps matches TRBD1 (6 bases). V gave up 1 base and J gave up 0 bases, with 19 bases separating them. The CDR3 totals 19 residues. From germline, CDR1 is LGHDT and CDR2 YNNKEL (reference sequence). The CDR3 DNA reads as TGTGCCAGCAGCCAAGTGGAATCACCGGGACATCGTAGCAATCAGCCCCAGCATTTT. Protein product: CASSQVESPGHRSNQPQHF.

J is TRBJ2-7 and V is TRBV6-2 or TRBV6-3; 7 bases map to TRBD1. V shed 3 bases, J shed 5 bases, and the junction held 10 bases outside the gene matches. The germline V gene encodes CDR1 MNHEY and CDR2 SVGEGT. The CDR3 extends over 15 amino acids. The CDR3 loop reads CASSYFGTVSHEQYF. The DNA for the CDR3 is TGTGCCAGCAGTTATTTTGGGACAGTGAGTCACGAGCAGTACTTC.

This CDR3 is CASSLGNSGMPETQYF. The CDR3 DNA reads TGTGCCAGCAGCTTGGGTAATAGCGGGATGCCAGAGACCCAGTACTTC. The V and J genes are TRBV11-2 and TRBJ2-5, with TRBD2 identical over 8 bases. V was pared by 3 bases and J by 4 bases, with 10 bases of the junction left unmatched. Germline CDR1 SGHAT, CDR2 FQNNGV. The CDR3 loop spans 16 amino acids.

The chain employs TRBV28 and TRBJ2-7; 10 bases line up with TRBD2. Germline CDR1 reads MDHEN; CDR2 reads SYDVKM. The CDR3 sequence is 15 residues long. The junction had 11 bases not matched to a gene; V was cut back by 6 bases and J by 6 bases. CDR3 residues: CASRLGASGSVEQYF. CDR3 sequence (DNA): TGTGCCAGCAGGTTGGGGGCTAGCGGGAGTGTCGAGCAGTACTTC.

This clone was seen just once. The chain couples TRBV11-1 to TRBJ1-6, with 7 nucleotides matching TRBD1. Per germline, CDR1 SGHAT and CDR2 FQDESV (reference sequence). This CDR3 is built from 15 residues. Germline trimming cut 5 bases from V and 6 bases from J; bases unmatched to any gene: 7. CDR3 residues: CASSTTGTANSPLHF. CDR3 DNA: TGTGCCAGCAGCACAACCGGGACAGCTAATTCACCCCTCCACTTT.